This T cell receptor (beta chain) was documented in a study of blood T cell repertoires in COVID-19 (dated by TCRdb to 2019 to 2021). In the study overall: Samples covering the acute and convalescent phases of COVID-19 were provided by collaborators in the United States, Italy and Spain. The prospective study material was composed of cDNA or gDNA derived from T cells, B-cell-depleted T cells, or PBMCs. Deeply sampled blood TCRbeta repertoires from subjects exposed to, actively infected with, or recovered from COVID-19 were included in the dataset. The repertoires were released in a freely available public database intended as a resource for research on the immune response to SARS-CoV-2. The samples were drawn from two sources: the first 160 participants of the ongoing ImmuneRACE study, and over 950 subjects contributed by 6 global collaborators. Sample metadata almost always included a de-identified subject ID, COVID-19 status, age in years and sex. Where HLA class I and class II types were available, the types were taken from metadata supplied by the sample provider, not from assay-based typing.

The investigation overall reported the following: Clinical and demographic metadata were provided uncurated, with the amount varying by source and participant.

The immunoSEQ Assay, a bias-controlled multiplex PCR, was used to amplify TCRbeta CDR3 regions from genomic DNA. The paper's data handling went like this. The number of nucleated cells in each sample was estimated from the amplification of reference gene primers within the assay. To quantify the absolute abundance of each unique TCRbeta CDR3 rearrangement, sequence reads were collapsed and filtered. Productive Simpson clonality was computed per sample as the square root of Simpson's diversity index over productive rearrangements. TCRdb obtained this table from immuneACCESS and retained in-frame rearrangements with V and J assigned. These tables miss some clones; where compared with another copy, unresolved V genes account for less than half of the shortfall, and the remainder is unexplained. V, J and clone size are taken as reported in that table, and D and trimming were inferred from the DNA itself. The sample table lists some 290,000 clones, 85% to 90% of them with a count of one. The ten largest clones add up to 11% of the sample.

In Seattle, one collaborating source enrolled patients while the infection was active and tracked those patients longitudinally over the course of disease. Whole blood was collected in K2EDTA tubes by collaborating institutions according to the institutions' own protocols. For TCRbeta analysis, collaborator samples were shipped as frozen whole blood, as isolated PBMCs, or as DNA extracted from either sample type. CDR3 length: 13 amino acids, cysteine to phenylalanine. Kept here is only the CDR3 DNA, which spans 39 bases and is read in frame from base 1. Sequences SNHLY (CDR1) and FYNNEI (CDR2) are obtained from the germline V gene. Trimming takes 4 bases from V and 5 bases from J, and the germline ends sit 11 bases apart. To note about this clone: Its recognized antigen is unknown. No qualities accompany the bases; no much larger clone lies one base away.

This clonotype was obtained from a woman aged 25 to 39 with COVID-19, enrolled during active disease. The sequence is built from TRBV2 and TRBJ2-5; 5 matching bases give a weak D call of TRBD2. The sample was peripheral blood. The CDR3 protein: CASSAVRGETQYF. The DNA sequence reads TGTGCCAGCAGTGCTGTACGAGGGGAGACCCAGTACTTC.